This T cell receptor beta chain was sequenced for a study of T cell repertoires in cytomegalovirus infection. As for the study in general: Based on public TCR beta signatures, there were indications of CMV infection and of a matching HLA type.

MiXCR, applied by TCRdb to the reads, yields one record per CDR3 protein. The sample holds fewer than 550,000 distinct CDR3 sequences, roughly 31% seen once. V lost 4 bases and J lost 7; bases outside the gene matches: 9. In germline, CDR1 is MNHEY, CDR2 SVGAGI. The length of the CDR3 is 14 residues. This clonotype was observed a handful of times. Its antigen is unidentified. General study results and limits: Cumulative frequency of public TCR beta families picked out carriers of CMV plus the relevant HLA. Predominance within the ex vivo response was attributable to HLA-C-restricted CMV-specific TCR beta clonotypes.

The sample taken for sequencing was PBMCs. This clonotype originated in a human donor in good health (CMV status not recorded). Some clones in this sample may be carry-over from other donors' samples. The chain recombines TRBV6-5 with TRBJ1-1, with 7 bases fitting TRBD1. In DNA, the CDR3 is TGTGCCAGCAGTTCCACCCGACAGGGCGGTGAAGCTTTCTTT. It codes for CASSSTRQGGEAFF.